This T cell receptor (beta chain) originates from a study of cytomegalovirus exposure and HLA in healthy donors. The study's findings and limits: Specific recognition of CMV antigens was confirmed in vitro for three chains (all CMV-associated). Per published accounts, TCR beta sequences correctly predicted the HLA-A and HLA-B alleles of most subjects.

Comments on this clone: As yet, its antigen is unknown.

The PCR made use of 60 Vbeta and 13 Jbeta primers. Sequencing used immunoSEQ multiplex PCR; TCRdb keeps in-frame clones, though not all of them. The repertoire holds roughly 110,000 clones, with about 75% as singletons. The V end was cut by 7 bases, the J end by 3 bases, with 13 bases between. The CDR3 covers 12 residues. Germline V lookup: CDR1 SQVTM, CDR2 ANQGSEA. The chain carries TRBV29-1 and TRBJ2-7, with D maybe TRBD2 (5 bases). The sample was PBMCs. The TCR comes from a male donor in good health and CMV-seropositive. The DNA of the CDR3 is TGCAGCGACCAGAGAGGGATCTACGAGCAGTACTTC. Translation gives CSDQRGIYEQYF.